The 29 T cell receptor beta chains reported below all come from one sample, sequenced in a study of sequential checkpoint blockade in melanoma. The treatment here: randomized to nivolumab then ipilimumab (arm A) or the reverse (arm B). Using immunoSEQ multiplex PCR, the repertoire was profiled, and TCRdb retains in-frame clones only, with some absent. This table holds roughly 13,000 clones, more than 45% found once. The sample here was CD8+ T cells sorted from blood (inferred from file names), taken from a patient given nivolumab and ipilimumab in sequence. The receptors derive from a human donor with melanoma.

This chain joins TRBV5-6 and TRBJ2-1; no reliable D call. Deletions cut 1 base from V and 7 bases from J, with 6 bases between. The CDR3 is 12 amino acids. The germline gives CDR1 SGHDT, CDR2 YYEEEE. The CDR3 DNA reads as TGTGCCAGCAGCTTGATGACAAATGAGCAGTTCTTC. It codes for CASSLMTNEQFF.

The rearrangement joins TRBV5-6 to TRBJ2-1; D unclear. Germline CDR1 is SGHDT and CDR2 is YYEEEE. Between the trimmed V and J ends, which lost 2 bases and 0 bases, there was a span of 3 bases. The CDR3 is 13 residues long. The CDR3 DNA follows: TGTGCCAGCAGCTTCGGCTCCTACAATGAGCAGTTCTTC. Amino acids: CASSFGSYNEQFF.

This clone was recorded only once. V gene TRBV27 combines with J gene TRBJ2-3; perhaps TRBD2 as D (7 bases). Trimming removed 5 bases from V and 5 bases from J, with 20 bases in between. The V gene's germline CDR1 is MNHEY and CDR2 SMNVEV (reference sequence). The CDR3 loop spans 16 amino acids. CDR3 amino acids: CASSLSLGGAGDTQYF. The CDR3 region has the DNA TGTGCCAGCAGTCTCAGCCTTGGGGGGGCGGGAGATACGCAGTATTTT.

The genes are TRBV11-3 and TRBJ2-2, with D maybe TRBD2 (5 bases). The V end was cut by 10 bases, the J end by 4 bases, with 16 bases between. Germline-derived CDR1 and CDR2 are SGHNT and YENEEA. The CDR3 runs to 14 residues. CDR3 bases: TGTGCCACCGCGGTGAGGGCGGGCACCGGGGAGCTGTTTTTT. It is translated as CATAVRAGTGELFF.

The V and J genes are TRBV5-5 and TRBJ2-1, with D possibly TRBD2 on 7 matching bases. Germline V gives CDR1 SGHKS, CDR2 YYEKEE (reference sequence). CDR3 size: 13 residues. Trimming left V 7 bases short and J 6 bases short, with 14 bases between. CDR3: CASLGGGSNEQFF. Here the CDR3 DNA reads TGTGCCAGCTTAGGGGGGGGGTCCAATGAGCAGTTCTTC.

The chain recombines TRBV7-9 with TRBJ1-2; weak D call: TRBD1 (6 bases). Germline V gene sequence: CDR1 SEHNR, CDR2 FQNEAQ (reference sequence). With 3 bases removed from V and 4 bases from J, the gap between germline ends came to 15 bases. The CDR3 length is 15 residues. DNA for the CDR3: TGTGCCAGCAGCTTTACGGGGGGCTTTGGCTATGGCTACACCTTC. Protein product: CASSFTGGFGYGYTF.

This rearrangement joins TRBV11-3 to TRBJ1-1, with D unresolved. Germline-derived CDR1 and CDR2 are SGHNT and YENEEA. There are 13 residues in the CDR3. The germline V and J ends were trimmed by 3 bases and 1 base, with 6 bases remaining between them. The CDR3 protein is CASSFTGNTEAFF. CDR3 in DNA: TGTGCCAGCAGCTTTACGGGGAACACTGAAGCTTTCTTT.

In the case of this clone: Given a far larger clone just one base away, this is likely a sequencing read error. Within the sample, other DNA sequences also encode this same CDR3. CDR3 residues: CASSLRTGGNTEAFF. The CDR3 region has the DNA TGTGCCAGCAGCCTGAGGACAGGGGGGAACACTGAAGCTTTCTTT. This chain uses TRBV2 with TRBJ1-1; 10 bases are a match to TRBD1. The length of the CDR3 is 15 residues. Germline-derived CDR1 and CDR2 are SNHLY and FYNNEI. Trimming removed 6 bases from V and 1 base from J; junction bases left unmatched: 5.

This clone was seen a few times. V is TRBV5-3 and J is TRBJ1-2, with 7 bases identical to TRBD1. TRBV5-3 is classed as an ORF, of uncertain function. CDR3 size: 18 residues. Trimming took 4 bases from V and 1 from J; bases not matched to a gene: 16. The CDR3 bases are TGTGCCAGAAGCCTGGGGGCAGGGGGTCCCATCCTTAACTATGGCTACACCTTC. Amino acid sequence: CARSLGAGGPILNYGYTF.

The rearrangement joins TRBV4-1 to TRBJ2-3, with D tentatively TRBD1 (5 bases). Germline CDR1 MGHRA, CDR2 YSYEKL. Trimming removed 0 bases at V and 0 bases at J, with 10 bases between. This CDR3 comprises 16 residues. DNA of the CDR3: TGCGCCAGCAGCCAAGAGGCAGGGTCAAGCACAGATACGCAGTATTTT. Protein product: CASSQEAGSSTDTQYF.

This clone was seen only a few times. The chain joins TRBV4-1 to TRBJ2-5; possibly TRBD2 for D (6 bases). The CDR3 has 15 amino acids. V was shortened by 3 bases and J by 3 bases, with 14 bases between the two germline ends. Per germline, CDR1 MGHRA and CDR2 YSYEKL. The CDR3 nucleotides are TGCGCCAGCAGCCACCCGACTAGTGGGGAAGAGACCCAGTACTTC. Protein: CASSHPTSGEETQYF.

The rearrangement joins TRBV10-3 to TRBJ1-2, with D hard to call. There are 13 residues in the CDR3. In germline, CDR1 is ENHRY, CDR2 SYGVKD. V was shortened by 0 bases and J by 4 bases, with 6 bases between the two germline ends. In DNA form, the CDR3 reads TGTGCCATCAGTGAGTCGGCTGCCTATGGCTACACCTTC. This translates into CAISESAAYGYTF.

This chain uses TRBV13 with TRBJ2-3; TRBD2 matches at 7 bases. Germline values: CDR1 PRHDT, CDR2 FYEKMQ (reference sequence). Trimming cost V 5 bases and J 6 bases; bases outside gene matches: 17. The CDR3 consists of 17 residues. This CDR3 reads CASSPRGGGEDADTQYF. In DNA form, the CDR3 reads TGTGCCAGCAGCCCCCGTGGGGGGGGAGAAGATGCGGATACGCAGTATTTT. The variable domain in full, completed from reference TRBV13 and TRBJ2-3, reads AAGVIQSPRHLIKEKRETATLKCYPIPRHDTVYWYQQGPGQDPQFLISFYEKMQSDKGSIPDRFSAQQFSDYHSELNMSSLELGDSALYFCASSPRGGGEDADTQYFGPGTRLTVL.

This clone was observed a few times. The chain joins TRBV10-3 to TRBJ2-7; no reliable D call. CDR1 and CDR2 from the germline V gene are ENHRY and SYGVKD. The CDR3 is made up of 14 amino acids. V gave up 5 bases and J gave up 3 bases, with 14 bases separating them. The CDR3 DNA sequence: TGTGCCATCAGTCTACAAGACTCTCTCTACGAGCAGTACTTC. Its translation is CAISLQDSLYEQYF.

This clone was counted only a few times. In DNA, the CDR3 is TGTGCCAGCAGTTTATCAGGGGTACAAGAGACCCAGTACTTC. The encoded protein is CASSLSGVQETQYF. This sequence joins TRBV27 and TRBJ2-5; possibly TRBD1 for D (5 bases). Deletions cut 0 bases from V and 2 bases from J, with 7 bases between. The germline gives CDR1 MNHEY, CDR2 SMNVEV (reference sequence). This CDR3 region has 14 residues.

The V gene is TRBV27, the J gene TRBJ2-7; 9 bases are shared with TRBD1. V shed 2 bases, J shed 2 bases, and the junction held 4 bases outside the gene matches. Germline assignment: CDR1 MNHEY and CDR2 SMNVEV (reference sequence). CDR3 size: 15 residues. The CDR3 nucleotides are TGTGCCAGCAGTTTAGGTGACAGGGGGGCCTACGAGCAGTACTTC. This codes for CASSLGDRGAYEQYF.

The chain links TRBV28 to TRBJ1-1; 8 nucleotides line up with TRBD1. With 7 bases clipped from V and 0 bases from J, the junction kept 4 bases outside the gene matches. The CDR3 spans 14 residues. Germline V CDR1 and CDR2: MDHEN, SYDVKM. This CDR3 reads CASKVTGVNTEAFF. The CDR3 DNA reads as TGTGCCAGCAAAGTGACAGGGGTGAACACTGAAGCTTTCTTT.

This clone was recorded once. The rearrangement uses TRBV19 and TRBJ2-1; 7 bases match TRBD2. From germline, CDR1 is LNHDA and CDR2 SQIVND (reference sequence). The V segment lost 2 bases and the J segment 4 bases; nucleotides outside the gene matches: 5. The length of the CDR3 is 15 residues. CDR3 loop: CASSIRSGEYNEQFF. The CDR3 DNA is TGTGCCAGTAGTATAAGAAGCGGGGAGTACAATGAGCAGTTCTTC.

This clone was seen a handful of times. The chain joins TRBV19 to TRBJ2-1; D is perhaps TRBD2 (6 bases). Germline assignment: CDR1 LNHDA and CDR2 SQIVND (reference sequence). The CDR3 has 14 amino acids. The V and J ends lost 5 bases and 8 bases respectively, with 16 bases between them. The CDR3: CASSEDGRGDEQFF. The CDR3 DNA sequence: TGTGCCAGTAGTGAAGACGGGAGAGGGGATGAGCAGTTCTTC.

The J gene is TRBJ1-1, the V gene TRBV6-5, with D possibly being TRBD1 (5 bases). CDR1 is MNHEY and CDR2 is SVGAGI in the germline V gene. The germline V and J ends were trimmed by 7 bases and 0 bases, with 12 bases remaining between them. This CDR3 has 14 residues. CDR3 sequence reads: CASTSGQLNTEAFF. For the CDR3, the DNA is TGTGCCAGCACCTCAGGACAATTGAACACTGAAGCTTTCTTT.

V and J are TRBV5-6 and TRBJ2-1; TRBD2 aligns across 14 bases. The ends lost 4 bases at V and 3 bases at J; junction bases unmatched: 9. Per the germline V gene, CDR1 is SGHDT and CDR2 is YYEEEE. This CDR3 has 18 amino acids. CDR3 sequence (DNA): TGTGCCAGCAGCAAGGGACTAGCGGGAGTTAAAAACTACAATGAGCAGTTCTTC. Its translation is CASSKGLAGVKNYNEQFF.

This sequence joins TRBV11-1 and TRBJ2-7; 11 positions match TRBD2. Germline CDR1 reads SGHAT; CDR2 reads FQDESV (reference sequence). The V gene end was trimmed by 2 bases and the J gene end by 2 bases; junction bases not matched to a gene: 8. The CDR3 is 17 residues long. The CDR3 DNA reads as TGTGCCAGCAGCTTAAACCGACTAGCGGGATTGCCCTACGAGCAGTACTTC. It translates to CASSLNRLAGLPYEQYF.

The CDR3 coding sequence is TGTGCCAGCAGGTCGGCGGACAGGAACACTGAAGCTTTCTTT. Its protein is CASRSADRNTEAFF. The V call is TRBV27, the J call TRBJ1-1; D is possibly TRBD1 (6 bases). The CDR3 runs to 14 residues. Deletions cut 6 bases from V and 1 base from J, with 12 bases between. Germline lookup yields CDR1 MNHEY and CDR2 SMNVEV (reference sequence).

The V call is TRBV5-4, the J call TRBJ1-2, with TRBD1 as a possible D gene (5 bases). The CDR3 spans 12 residues. V was clipped by 4 bases and J by 3 bases, with 7 bases between them. Germline loops: CDR1 SGHNT, CDR2 YYREEE (reference sequence). The CDR3 sequence is CASSLGDYGYTF. CDR3 in DNA: TGTGCCAGCAGCCTAGGGGACTATGGCTACACCTTC.

The chain recombines TRBV5-4 with TRBJ2-3; D uncertain. Deletions cut 0 bases from V and 5 bases from J, with 4 bases between. The CDR3 has 12 residues. The germline V gene has CDR1 SGHNT and CDR2 YYREEE (reference sequence). CDR3 sequence (DNA): TGTGCCAGCAGCTTGGGTATAGATACGCAGTATTTT. This translates into CASSLGIDTQYF.

This chain joins TRBV7-8 and TRBJ2-2; TRBD2 matches at 9 bases. Germline CDR1 SGHVS, CDR2 FQNEAQ. The CDR3 runs to 15 residues. V trimming: 4 bases; J trimming: 5 bases; junction bases outside the gene matches: 5. The CDR3 region has the DNA TGTGCCAGCAGCTCTAGCGGGATGAGTACCGGGGAGCTGTTTTTT. Its protein product is CASSSSGMSTGELFF.

This chain connects TRBV7-9 to TRBJ2-5; unclear D gene. The CDR3 has 14 residues. Between the trimmed V and J ends, which lost 5 bases and 5 bases, there was a span of 15 bases. CDR1 and CDR2 (germline): SEHNR, FQNEAQ (reference sequence). CDR3 loop: CASSQDSYWETQYF. The CDR3 DNA reads TGTGCCAGCAGCCAAGACTCCTACTGGGAGACCCAGTACTTC.

The chain employs TRBV28 and TRBJ2-1; TRBD2 agrees at 8 bases. The CDR3 sequence is 15 residues long. The ends lost 6 bases at V and 0 bases at J; junction bases unmatched: 4. Germline V lookup: CDR1 MDHEN, CDR2 SYDVKM. The CDR3 loop is CASSNLAGSYNEQFF. The CDR3 DNA sequence: TGTGCCAGCAGCAACCTAGCGGGCTCCTACAATGAGCAGTTCTTC. The variable domain in full, completed from reference TRBV28 and TRBJ2-1, reads DVKVTQSSRYLVKRTGEKVFLECVQDMDHENMFWYRQDPGLGLRLIYFSYDVKMKEKGDIPEGYSVSREKKERFSLILESASTNQTSMYLCASSNLAGSYNEQFFGPGTRLTVL.

This clone was detected only a few times. The chain combines TRBV15 with TRBJ2-1; D may be TRBD1 (5 bases). Trimming stripped 0 bases from V and 3 bases from J, with 9 bases between. Per the germline V gene, CDR1 is LNHNV and CDR2 is YYDKDF (reference sequence). The CDR3 sequence is 15 residues long. The CDR3: CATSRDDDSYNEQFF. The CDR3 nucleotides read TGTGCCACCAGCAGAGATGACGACAGCTACAATGAGCAGTTCTTC. The complete variable domain, with remaining parts taken from reference TRBV15 and TRBJ2-1, reads DAMVIQNPRYQVTQFGKPVTLSCSQTLNHNVMYWYQQKSSQAPKLLFHYYDKDFNNEADTPDNFQSRRPNTSFCFLDIRSPGLGDTAMYLCATSRDDDSYNEQFFGPGTRLTVL.